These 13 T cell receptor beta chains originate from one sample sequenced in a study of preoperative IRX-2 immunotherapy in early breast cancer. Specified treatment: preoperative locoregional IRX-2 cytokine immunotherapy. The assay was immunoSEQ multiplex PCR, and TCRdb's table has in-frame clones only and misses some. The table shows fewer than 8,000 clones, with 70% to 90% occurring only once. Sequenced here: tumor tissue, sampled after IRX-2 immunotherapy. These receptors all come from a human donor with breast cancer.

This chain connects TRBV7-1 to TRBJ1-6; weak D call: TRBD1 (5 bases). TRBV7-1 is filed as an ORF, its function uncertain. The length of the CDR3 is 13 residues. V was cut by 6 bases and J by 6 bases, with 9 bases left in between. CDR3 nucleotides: TGTGCCAGCAGAGAAGACAGTAATTCACCCCTCCACTTT. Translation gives CASREDSNSPLHF.

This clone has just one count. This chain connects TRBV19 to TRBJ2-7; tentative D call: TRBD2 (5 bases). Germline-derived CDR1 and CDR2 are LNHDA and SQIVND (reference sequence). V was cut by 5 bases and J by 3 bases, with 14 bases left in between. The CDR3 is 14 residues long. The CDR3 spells CASSLSGENYEQYF. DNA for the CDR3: TGTGCCAGTAGTCTCAGCGGAGAAAACTACGAGCAGTACTTC. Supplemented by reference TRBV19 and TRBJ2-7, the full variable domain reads DGGITQSPKYLFRKEGQNVTLSCEQNLNHDAMYWYRQDPGQGLRLIYYSQIVNDFQKGDIAEGYSVSREKKESFPLTVTSAQKNPTAFYLCASSLSGENYEQYFGPGTRLTVT.

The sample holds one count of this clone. CDR3 sequence reads: CASTDVSYEQYF. CDR3 nucleotide sequence: TGTGCCAGCACGGACGTGTCCTACGAGCAGTACTTC. The genes are TRBV6-4 and TRBJ2-7; D not certain. CDR1 and CDR2 from the germline V gene are MRHNA and SNTAGT. The CDR3 is made up of 12 amino acids. V lost 7 bases and J 1 base, leaving 8 bases between the germline ends.

The CDR3 is CASSLRDGNQPQHF. The CDR3 DNA follows: TGTGCCAGCAGCTTGAGGGACGGGAATCAGCCCCAGCATTTT. The J gene is TRBJ1-5, the V gene TRBV11-3, with D maybe TRBD1 (5 bases). CDR1 and CDR2 from the germline V gene are SGHNT and YENEEA. The CDR3 runs to 14 residues. The V gene lost 3 bases and the J gene lost 4 bases, with 10 bases spanning the gap.

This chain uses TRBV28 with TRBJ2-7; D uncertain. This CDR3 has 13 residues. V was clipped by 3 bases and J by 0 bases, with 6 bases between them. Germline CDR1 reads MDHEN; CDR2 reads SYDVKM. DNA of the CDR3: TGTGCCAGCAGTTTCGACATCTCCTACGAGCAGTACTTC. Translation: CASSFDISYEQYF.

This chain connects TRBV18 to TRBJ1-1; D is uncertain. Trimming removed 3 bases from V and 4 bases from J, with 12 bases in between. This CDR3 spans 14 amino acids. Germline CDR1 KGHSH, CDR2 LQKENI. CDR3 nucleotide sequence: TGTGCCAGCTCACCCCCAGGCAAGGTCACTGAAGCTTTCTTT. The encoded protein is CASSPPGKVTEAFF.

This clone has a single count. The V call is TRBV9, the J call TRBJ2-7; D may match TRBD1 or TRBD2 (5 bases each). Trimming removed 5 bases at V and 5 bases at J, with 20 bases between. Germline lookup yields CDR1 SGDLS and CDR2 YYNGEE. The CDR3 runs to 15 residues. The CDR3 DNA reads TGTGCCAGCAGTGAAGGAGGTCAGGGTAACGACGAGCAGTACTTC. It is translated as CASSEGGQGNDEQYF.

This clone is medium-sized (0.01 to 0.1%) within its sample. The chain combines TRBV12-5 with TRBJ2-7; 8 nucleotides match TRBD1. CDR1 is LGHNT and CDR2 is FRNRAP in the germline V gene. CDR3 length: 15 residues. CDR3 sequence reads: CATAGRDRGSYEQYF. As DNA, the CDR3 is TGTGCCACAGCTGGTAGAGACAGGGGCTCCTACGAGCAGTACTTC.

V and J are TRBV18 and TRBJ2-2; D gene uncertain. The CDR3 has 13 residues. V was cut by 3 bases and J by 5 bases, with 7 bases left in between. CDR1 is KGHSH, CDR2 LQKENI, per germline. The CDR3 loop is CASSPQETGELFF. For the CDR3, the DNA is TGTGCCAGCTCACCCCAGGAAACCGGGGAGCTGTTTTTT.

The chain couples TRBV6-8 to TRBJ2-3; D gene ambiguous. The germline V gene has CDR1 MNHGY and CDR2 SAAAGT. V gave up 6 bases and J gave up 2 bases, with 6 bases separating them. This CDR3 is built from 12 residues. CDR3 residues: CASRTVTDTQYF. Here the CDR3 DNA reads TGTGCCAGCAGAACAGTCACAGATACGCAGTATTTT.

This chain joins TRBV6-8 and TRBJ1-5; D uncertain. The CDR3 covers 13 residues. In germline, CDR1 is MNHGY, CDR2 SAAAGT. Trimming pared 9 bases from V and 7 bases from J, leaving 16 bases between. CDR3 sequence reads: CASSGSAVQPQHF. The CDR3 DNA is TGTGCCAGTTCGGGGTCAGCAGTACAGCCCCAGCATTTT.

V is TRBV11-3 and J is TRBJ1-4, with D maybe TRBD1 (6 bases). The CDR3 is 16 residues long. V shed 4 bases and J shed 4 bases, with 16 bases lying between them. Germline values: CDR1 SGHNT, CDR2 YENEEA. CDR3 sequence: CASSSASGAGNEKLFF. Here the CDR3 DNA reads TGTGCCAGCAGCTCCGCCTCAGGGGCGGGTAATGAAAAACTGTTTTTT.

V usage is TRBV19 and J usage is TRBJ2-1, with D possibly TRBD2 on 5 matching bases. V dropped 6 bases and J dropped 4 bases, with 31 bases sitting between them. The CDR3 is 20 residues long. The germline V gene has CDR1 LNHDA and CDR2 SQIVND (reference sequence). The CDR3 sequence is CASRRSDKIFRKDLYNEQFF. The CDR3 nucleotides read TGTGCCAGTAGGAGGTCCGACAAGATCTTTCGAAAGGACTTATACAATGAGCAGTTCTTC. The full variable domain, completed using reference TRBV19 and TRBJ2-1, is DGGITQSPKYLFRKEGQNVTLSCEQNLNHDAMYWYRQDPGQGLRLIYYSQIVNDFQKGDIAEGYSVSREKKESFPLTVTSAQKNPTAFYLCASRRSDKIFRKDLYNEQFFGPGTRLTVL.